This T cell receptor (beta chain) was profiled in a study of regulatory T cells in long-lasting Graves disease. General study results and limits: Patients whose Graves' disease persisted exhibited lower TCR diversity than those newly diagnosed.

Time point described: newly diagnosed GD, antithyroid drugs for less than 3 months. The TCR library was prepared using RNA isolated from PBMCs. CDR1 and CDR2 from the germline V gene are DFQATT and SNEGSKA (reference sequence). V lost 0 bases to trimming and J lost 4 bases; unmatched junction nucleotides: 7. The CDR3 covers 15 residues. Arm-PCR of CDR3 regions with iRepertoire HTBI primers generated TCR beta libraries. TCRdb fed the multiplex PCR reads into MiXCR, producing one record per CDR3 protein. This table has over 300,000 distinct CDR3 sequences, 15% to 19% appearing once. This clonotype was counted at least ten times. Its target is not known.

J is TRBJ2-5 and V is TRBV20-1; TRBD1 aligns across 8 bases. The sample in question was peripheral blood mononuclear cells (PBMCs), obtained at new diagnosis, from a patient treated with antithyroid drugs. This receptor was identified in a female donor with Graves disease. As DNA, the CDR3 is TGCAGTGCTAGAGATCTGAGGACAGGGTCAGAGACCCAGTACTTC. This translates into CSARDLRTGSETQYF.